These T cell receptor beta chains were read from a single sample in a study of blood T cell repertoires in COVID-19. Profiled with immunoSEQ multiplex PCR; TCRdb holds only in-frame clones, not every one. The data show roughly 260,000 clones, around 90% seen once. Sequencing was done on a sample of peripheral blood. Receptors originate from a person aged 18-30 years with COVID-19, enrolled during active disease. CDR3s include the opening cysteine and the closing phenylalanine or tryptophan. D genes are given only for firm matches. Size values are once, few and many counts, or a class for expanded clones, and some rows have none.

CDR3 protein,J gene,clone size,V gene,D gene
CASISLGQGTQPQHF,TRBJ1-5,-,TRBV28,TRBD1
CASSLGLAGTNEQYF,TRBJ2-7,-,TRBV11-1,TRBD2
CASSLSSWEAFF,TRBJ1-1,-,TRBV12-3/TRBV12-4,-
CASSPGTTLRYEQYF,TRBJ2-7,-,TRBV7-8,TRBD2
CASSFGGTEAFF,TRBJ1-1,once,TRBV12-3/TRBV12-4,-
CATSDLGSGGNYEQYF,TRBJ2-7,-,TRBV24-1,-
CASRLVTGLGRDEQFF,TRBJ2-1,-,TRBV12-2,-
CASSSPRTSGRGAQYF,TRBJ2-5,-,TRBV27,TRBD2
CASSQDPGQGLYEQYF,TRBJ2-7,-,TRBV4-3,TRBD1
CASSLFPLADAYEQYF,TRBJ2-7,-,TRBV7-2,TRBD2
CASSVLRDLSSYNEQFF,TRBJ2-1,-,TRBV9,-
CASSTITRRGKNEKLFF,TRBJ1-4,-,TRBV6-2/TRBV6-3,TRBD1
CASSFGVTYEQYF,TRBJ2-7,-,TRBV27,-
CASSSTSQPQHF,TRBJ1-5,-,TRBV7-9,-
CASSESQGNQPQHF,TRBJ1-5,-,TRBV10-2,-
CASSPKASGGGGETQYF,TRBJ2-5,-,TRBV27,TRBD2
CAWSVRLLTYNEQFF,TRBJ2-1,-,TRBV30,-